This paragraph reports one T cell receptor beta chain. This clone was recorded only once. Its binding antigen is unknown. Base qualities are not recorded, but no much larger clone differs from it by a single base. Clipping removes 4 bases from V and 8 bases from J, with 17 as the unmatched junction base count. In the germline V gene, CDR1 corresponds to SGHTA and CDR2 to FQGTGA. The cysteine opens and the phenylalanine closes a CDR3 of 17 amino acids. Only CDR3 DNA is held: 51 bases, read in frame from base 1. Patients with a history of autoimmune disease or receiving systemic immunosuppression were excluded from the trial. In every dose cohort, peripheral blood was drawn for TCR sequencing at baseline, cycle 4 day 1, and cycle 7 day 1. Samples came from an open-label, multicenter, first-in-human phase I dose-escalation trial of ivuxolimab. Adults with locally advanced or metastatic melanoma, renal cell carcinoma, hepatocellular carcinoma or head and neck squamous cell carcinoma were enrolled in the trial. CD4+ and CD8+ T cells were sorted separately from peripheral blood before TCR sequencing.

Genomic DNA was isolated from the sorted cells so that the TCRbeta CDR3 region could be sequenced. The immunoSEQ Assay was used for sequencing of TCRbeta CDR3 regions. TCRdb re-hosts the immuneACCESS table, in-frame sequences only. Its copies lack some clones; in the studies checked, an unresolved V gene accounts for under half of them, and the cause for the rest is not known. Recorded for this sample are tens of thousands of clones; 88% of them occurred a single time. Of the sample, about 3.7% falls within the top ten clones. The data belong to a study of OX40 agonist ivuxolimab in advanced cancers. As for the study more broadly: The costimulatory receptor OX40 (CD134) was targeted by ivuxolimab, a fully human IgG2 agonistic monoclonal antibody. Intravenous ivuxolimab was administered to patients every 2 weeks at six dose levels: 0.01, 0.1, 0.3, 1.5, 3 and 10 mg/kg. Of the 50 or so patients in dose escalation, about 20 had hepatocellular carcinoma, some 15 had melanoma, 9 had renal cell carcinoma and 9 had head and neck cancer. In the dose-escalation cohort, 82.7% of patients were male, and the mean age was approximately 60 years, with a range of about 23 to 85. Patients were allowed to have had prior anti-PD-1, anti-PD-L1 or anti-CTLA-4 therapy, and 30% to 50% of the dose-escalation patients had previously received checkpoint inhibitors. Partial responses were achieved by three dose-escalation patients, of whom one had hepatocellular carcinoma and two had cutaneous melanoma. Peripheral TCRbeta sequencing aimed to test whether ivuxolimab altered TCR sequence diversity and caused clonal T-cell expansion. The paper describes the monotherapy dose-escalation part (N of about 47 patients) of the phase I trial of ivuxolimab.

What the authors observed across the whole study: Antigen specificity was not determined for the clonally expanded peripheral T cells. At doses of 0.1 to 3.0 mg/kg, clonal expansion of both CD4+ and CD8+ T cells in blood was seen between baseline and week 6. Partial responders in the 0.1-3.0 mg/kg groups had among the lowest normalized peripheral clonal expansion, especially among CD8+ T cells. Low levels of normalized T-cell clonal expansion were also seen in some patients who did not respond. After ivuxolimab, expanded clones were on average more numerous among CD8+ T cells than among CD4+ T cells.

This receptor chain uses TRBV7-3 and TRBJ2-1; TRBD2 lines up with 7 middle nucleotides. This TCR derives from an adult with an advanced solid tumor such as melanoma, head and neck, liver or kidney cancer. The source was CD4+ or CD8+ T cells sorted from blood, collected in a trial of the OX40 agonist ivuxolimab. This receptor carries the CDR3 CASSSTAGIPGGDEQFF. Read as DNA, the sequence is TGTGCCAGCAGCTCCACCGCCGGGATCCCGGGGGGAGATGAGCAGTTCTTC.